The 26 T cell receptor beta chains given below trace back to one sample, sequenced in a study of graft-versus-host responses after intestinal transplantation (dated by TCRdb to about 2021). Library preparation was by the immunoSEQ multiplex PCR assay. TCRdb obtained this table from immuneACCESS and retained in-frame rearrangements with V and J assigned. These tables miss some clones; where compared with another copy, unresolved V genes account for less than half of the shortfall, and the remainder is unexplained. The sample table holds around 97,000 clones, of which 91% were seen once. The top ten clones comprise about 0.18% of the sample. The time point label corresponds to: cells obtained before transplantation from donor or recipient. Their target antigens are unknown. The sequenced sample was unstimulated CD4+ T cells sorted from spleen or lymph node cells, obtained before transplant. The source is a human donor who was the organ donor for an intestinal transplant.

The chain couples TRBV7-9 to TRBJ2-3, with D possibly TRBD2 on 6 matching bases. The CDR3 covers 15 residues. Looked up from germline, CDR1 is SEHNR and CDR2 is FQNEAQ (reference sequence). V lost 2 bases and J lost 4, with 13 bases in between. The CDR3 here is CASSLIMRGPDTQYF. CDR3 sequence (DNA): TGTGCCAGCAGCTTAATAATGCGGGGCCCAGATACGCAGTATTTT.

The chain uses TRBV7-2 and TRBJ2-2, with 11 bases that match TRBD2. Trimming took 1 base from V and 4 from J; bases not matched to a gene: 8. CDR1 is SGHTA and CDR2 is FQGNSA in the germline V gene. The CDR3 is made up of 18 amino acids. Here the CDR3 reads CASSLVVVGLAATGELFF. The CDR3 DNA sequence: TGTGCCAGCAGCTTAGTGGTGGTGGGACTAGCGGCCACCGGGGAGCTGTTTTTT.

In its sample, this clone was seen once. The J gene is TRBJ1-6, the V gene TRBV15; D may be TRBD1 (5 bases). The length of the CDR3 is 16 residues. Trimming pared 3 bases from V and 7 bases from J, leaving 16 bases between. Germline V gene sequence: CDR1 LNHNV, CDR2 YYDKDF (reference sequence). CDR3 protein: CATSRGTGLGNSPLHF. The CDR3 DNA is TGTGCCACCAGCAGGGGTACAGGTTTGGGAAATTCACCCCTCCACTTT.

This chain links TRBV5-4 with TRBJ2-3; 9 bases are a match to TRBD1. CDR1 and CDR2 (germline): SGHNT, YYREEE (reference sequence). The ends lost 2 bases at V and 2 bases at J; junction bases unmatched: 3. The CDR3 is 15 amino acids. The CDR3 spells CASSLQGATTDTQYF. The CDR3 region has the DNA TGTGCCAGCAGCTTACAGGGGGCGACCACAGATACGCAGTATTTT.

The rearrangement joins TRBV6-5 to TRBJ1-6; 10 bases map to TRBD1. J gave up 8 bases and V 1 base, and 5 bases lay outside the gene matches. The CDR3 totals 16 residues. Germline values: CDR1 MNHEY, CDR2 SVGAGI. CDR3: CASSYFPGTGDSPLHF. CDR3 bases: TGTGCCAGCAGTTACTTTCCCGGGACAGGGGATTCACCCCTCCACTTT.

This chain links TRBV10-3 with TRBJ2-7; 8 bases match TRBD1. Germline V gives CDR1 ENHRY, CDR2 SYGVKD. The CDR3 loop spans 12 amino acids. V lost 6 bases and J lost 2; bases outside the gene matches: 0. CDR3 sequence: CAIRGQAYEQYF. The CDR3 DNA reads TGTGCCATCAGGGGACAGGCCTACGAGCAGTACTTC.

This CDR3 reads CASSKTVAGPEEQYF. CDR3 bases: TGTGCCAGCAGCAAAACAGTGGCGGGGCCAGAAGAGCAGTACTTC. The genes are TRBV11-2 and TRBJ2-7; the D gene is possibly TRBD2 (6 bases). The CDR3 sequence is 15 residues long. CDR1 and CDR2 from the germline V gene are SGHAT and FQNNGV. V lost 5 bases, J lost 7 bases, and 21 bases lay in between.

The chain carries TRBV5-1 and TRBJ1-4; D is ambiguous. CDR3 length equals 14 residues. Germline V lookup: CDR1 SGHRS, CDR2 YFSETQ. V gave up 3 bases and J gave up 3 bases, with 9 bases separating them. CDR3 protein: CASSSGSPNEKLFF. CDR3 bases: TGCGCCAGCAGCTCCGGGAGCCCTAATGAAAAACTGTTTTTT.

With regard to this clone: One end of the junction varies from germline; a read error may be responsible. The identical CDR3 is also encoded by other nucleotide sequences in the sample. The chain carries TRBV5-6 and TRBJ1-5; D possibly corresponds to TRBD1 (6 bases). CDR3 length: 14 residues. Germline lookup yields CDR1 SGHDT and CDR2 YYEEEE. For the CDR3, the DNA is TGTGCCAGCAGCTGGGGGCGGACGAATCAACCCCAGCATTTT. Amino acid sequence: CASSWGRTNQPQHF.

J is TRBJ2-7 and V is TRBV4-2; 7 positions agree with TRBD1. J lost 3 bases, V lost 3 bases, and 14 bases had no gene match. Germline V lookup: CDR1 LGHNA, CDR2 YNFKEQ. The CDR3 has 17 residues. CDR3 sequence reads: CASSQEPRGRLNYEQYF. CDR3 sequence (DNA): TGTGCCAGCAGCCAGGAGCCAAGGGGGCGCCTAAACTACGAGCAGTACTTC.

V gene TRBV5-5 combines with J gene TRBJ1-2; no firm D call. Trimming removed 1 base at V and 6 bases at J, with 7 bases between. CDR3 size: 12 residues. Germline CDR1 is SGHKS and CDR2 is YYEKEE (reference sequence). The CDR3 DNA sequence: TGTGCCAGCAGCTTGACAGTCGATGGCTACACCTTC. The encoded protein is CASSLTVDGYTF.

This chain joins TRBV6-6 and TRBJ2-2, with 11 bases lining up with TRBD2. The CDR3 is 15 residues long. CDR1 is MNHNY, CDR2 SVGAGI, per germline (reference sequence). Unmatched junction bases numbered 4, after V lost 7 bases and J lost 3 bases. CDR3 sequence: CASKIAGGHTGELFF. The CDR3 DNA sequence: TGTGCCAGCAAAATAGCGGGGGGGCACACCGGGGAGCTGTTTTTT.

J is TRBJ2-3 and V is TRBV19; D perhaps matches TRBD2 (5 bases). The germline V and J ends were trimmed by 3 bases and 2 bases, with 12 bases remaining between them. CDR1 and CDR2 (germline): LNHDA, SQIVND (reference sequence). The CDR3 consists of 15 residues. The CDR3 DNA reads TGTGCCAGTAGTATCGGCGGGCCGTTCACAGATACGCAGTATTTT. Amino acid sequence: CASSIGGPFTDTQYF. Using reference TRBV19 and TRBJ2-3 for the parts outside the CDR3, the full variable domain is DGGITQSPKYLFRKEGQNVTLSCEQNLNHDAMYWYRQDPGQGLRLIYYSQIVNDFQKGDIAEGYSVSREKKESFPLTVTSAQKNPTAFYLCASSIGGPFTDTQYFGPGTRLTVL.

J is TRBJ1-2 and V is TRBV28, with 8 positions matching TRBD1. This CDR3 is 13 amino acids long. The V segment lost 5 bases and the J segment 8 bases; nucleotides outside the gene matches: 7. Germline CDR1 reads MDHEN; CDR2 reads SYDVKM. The chain's CDR3 is CASSATGVRGYTF. The CDR3 DNA is TGTGCCAGCAGTGCGACAGGGGTTAGGGGCTACACCTTC.

The rearrangement joins TRBV19 to TRBJ1-2; D call uncertain. This CDR3 spans 13 amino acids. The V end lost 6 bases, the J end lost 2 bases, and 10 bases lay between the germline ends. Germline V gives CDR1 LNHDA, CDR2 SQIVND (reference sequence). In nucleotides, the CDR3 is TGTGCCAGTAGCCGAAACAAGAACTATGGCTACACCTTC. Its translation is CASSRNKNYGYTF.

The chain has TRBV30 and TRBJ1-6, with D unresolved. The V end lost 0 bases, the J end lost 6 bases, and 9 bases lay between the germline ends. The CDR3 runs 14 residues. CDR1 and CDR2 (germline): GTSNPN, SVGIG (reference sequence). CDR3 bases: TGTGCCTGGAGTGTAGCGGCAAGTAATTCACCCCTCCACTTT. It yields the protein CAWSVAASNSPLHF.

Turning to this clone: Lacking the conserved final phenylalanine or tryptophan, this CDR3 likely reflects a read error. The chain carries TRBV5-4 and TRBJ1-2; 9 positions agree with TRBD1. The CDR3 consists of 14 residues. Losses at the gene ends were 4 bases for V and 2 bases for J; bases not matched to a gene: 3. Germline V gene lookup returns CDR1 SGHNT and CDR2 YYREEE (reference sequence). In DNA form, the CDR3 reads TGTGCCAGCAGCCCCGGGACAGGGAACTATGGCTACACCCTC. Translation: CASSPGTGNYGYTL.

The chain has TRBV6-1 and TRBJ1-1, with D possibly being TRBD1 (5 bases). This CDR3 has 13 residues. The V gene lost 6 bases and the J gene lost 5 bases, with 13 bases spanning the gap. Germline V CDR1 and CDR2: MNHNS, SASEGT. CDR3 sequence (DNA): TGTGCCAGCAGGGGAGGACGGGGGACTGAAGCTTTCTTT. Translating gives CASRGGRGTEAFF.

The gene calls are TRBV1 and TRBJ2-1; TRBD2, the table's D call, was not compared with the DNA. TRBV1 represents a pseudogene. The length of the CDR3 is 15 residues. The CDR3 region has the DNA TGCACCAGCAGCCCCGCGGCTAGCGGGGGCCACGAGCAGTTCTTC. It codes for CTSSPAASGGHEQFF.

This chain uses TRBV19 with TRBJ1-2; 10 nucleotides align to TRBD1. Trimming took 3 bases from V and 4 from J; bases not matched to a gene: 2. CDR1 and CDR2 (germline): LNHDA, SQIVND (reference sequence). The CDR3 consists of 14 residues. The CDR3: CASSMTGGSYGYTF. CDR3 DNA: TGTGCCAGTAGTATGACAGGGGGCTCCTATGGCTACACCTTC.

This chain uses TRBV18 with TRBJ2-3; unclear D gene. The germline gives CDR1 KGHSH, CDR2 LQKENI. The CDR3 covers 13 residues. Deletions cut 6 bases from V and 6 bases from J, with 13 bases between. The CDR3, as DNA: TGTGCCAGCTCGGGCCATGTTGGCGATACGCAGTATTTT. Its protein is CASSGHVGDTQYF.

The chain links TRBV5-1 to TRBJ2-3, with D perhaps matching TRBD2 (6 bases). The germline V and J ends were trimmed by 4 bases and 2 bases, with 11 bases remaining between them. CDR3 length equals 14 residues. Germline V lookup: CDR1 SGHRS, CDR2 YFSETQ. CDR3: CASSGGGLTDTQYF. In nucleotides, the CDR3 is TGCGCCAGCAGCGGGGGAGGCCTCACAGATACGCAGTATTTT.

The CDR3, as DNA: TGTGCCAGCAGCCTTGGGACAACTGAAGCTTTCTTT. This translates into CASSLGTTEAFF. The chain couples TRBV11-2 to TRBJ1-1; D possibly corresponds to TRBD1 (6 bases). The CDR3 loop spans 12 amino acids. Germline V gene sequence: CDR1 SGHAT, CDR2 FQNNGV. The ends were cut back, 5 bases at V and 5 bases at J, with 9 bases in the middle.

The J gene is TRBJ2-7, the V gene TRBV20-1; D remains ambiguous. The CDR3 runs 10 residues. With 3 bases removed from V and 5 bases from J, the gap between germline ends came to 5 bases. Germline loops: CDR1 DFQATT, CDR2 SNEGSKA (reference sequence). The CDR3 sequence: CSASRDEQYF. The CDR3 DNA reads as TGCAGTGCTAGCCGGGACGAGCAGTACTTC.

The genes are TRBV28 and TRBJ2-3; TRBD1 matches at 11 bases. The V and J ends lost 6 bases and 4 bases, in that order; junction bases with no gene match: 6. This CDR3 comprises 15 residues. Germline V CDR1 and CDR2: MDHEN, SYDVKM. The CDR3 sequence: CASSVMGQGADTQYF. CDR3 bases: TGTGCCAGCAGCGTTATGGGACAGGGGGCAGATACGCAGTATTTT.

The genes are TRBV7-9 and TRBJ2-7, with TRBD1 identical over 9 bases. CDR1 and CDR2 (germline): SEHNR, FQNEAQ (reference sequence). With V trimmed by 1 base and J by 5 bases, 9 bases remained unmatched. CDR3 length equals 16 residues. This CDR3 reads CASSLVSGTGRNEQYF. For the CDR3, the DNA is TGTGCCAGCAGCTTAGTGAGTGGGACAGGGCGGAACGAGCAGTACTTC.